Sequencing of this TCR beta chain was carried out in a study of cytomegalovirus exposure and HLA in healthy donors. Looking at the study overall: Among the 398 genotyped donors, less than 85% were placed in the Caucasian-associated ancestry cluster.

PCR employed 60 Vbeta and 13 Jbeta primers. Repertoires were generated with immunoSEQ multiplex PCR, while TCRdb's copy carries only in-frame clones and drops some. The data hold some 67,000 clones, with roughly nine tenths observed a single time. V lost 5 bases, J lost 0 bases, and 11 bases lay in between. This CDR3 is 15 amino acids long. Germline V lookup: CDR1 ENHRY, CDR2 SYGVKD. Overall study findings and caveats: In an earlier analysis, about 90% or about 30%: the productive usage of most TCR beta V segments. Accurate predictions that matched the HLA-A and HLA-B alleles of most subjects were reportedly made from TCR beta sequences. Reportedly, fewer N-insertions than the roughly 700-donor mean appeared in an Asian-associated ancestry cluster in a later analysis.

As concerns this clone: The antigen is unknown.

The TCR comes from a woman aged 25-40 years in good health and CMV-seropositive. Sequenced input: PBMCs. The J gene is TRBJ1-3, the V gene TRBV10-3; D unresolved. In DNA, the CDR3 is TGTGCCATCAGTAGAGACGGGTCCTCTGGAAACACCATATATTTT. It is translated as CAISRDGSSGNTIYF.